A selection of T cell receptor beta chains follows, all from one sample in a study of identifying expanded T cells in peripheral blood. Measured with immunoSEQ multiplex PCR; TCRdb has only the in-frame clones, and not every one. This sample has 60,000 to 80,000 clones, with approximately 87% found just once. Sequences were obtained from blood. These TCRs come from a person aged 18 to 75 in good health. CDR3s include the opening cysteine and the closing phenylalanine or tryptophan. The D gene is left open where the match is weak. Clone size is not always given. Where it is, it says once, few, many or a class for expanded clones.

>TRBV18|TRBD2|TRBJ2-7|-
CASSLAGLGQYEQYF
TGTGCCAGCTCCCTGGCGGGACTAGGTCAATACGAGCAGTACTTC
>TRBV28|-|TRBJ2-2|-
CASRQRATGELFF
TGTGCCAGCAGGCAGAGAGCCACCGGGGAGCTGTTTTTT
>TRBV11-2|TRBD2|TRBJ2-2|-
CASSLRASGPTGELFF
TGTGCCAGCAGCTTAAGGGCTAGCGGTCCCACCGGGGAGCTGTTTTTT
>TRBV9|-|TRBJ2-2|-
CASTLGVTGELFF
TGTGCCAGCACCCTGGGTGTCACCGGGGAGCTGTTTTTT
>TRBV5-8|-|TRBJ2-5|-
CASSFPREGARGETQYF
TGTGCCAGCAGCTTTCCCCGGGAGGGGGCCCGCGGGGAGACCCAGTACTTC
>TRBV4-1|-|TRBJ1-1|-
CASSFSGTEAFF
TGCGCCAGCAGTTTTTCGGGCACTGAAGCTTTCTTT
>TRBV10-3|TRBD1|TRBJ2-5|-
CAIRLGQGQETQYF
TGTGCCATCAGGCTAGGACAGGGCCAAGAGACCCAGTACTTC
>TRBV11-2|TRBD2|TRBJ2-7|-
CASRDLAGPYEQYF
TGTGCCAGCAGGGATTTAGCGGGCCCCTACGAGCAGTACTTC
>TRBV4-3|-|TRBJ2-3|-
CASSQDKGDTQYF
TGCGCCAGCAGCCAAGACAAGGGGGATACGCAGTATTTT
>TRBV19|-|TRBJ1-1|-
CASSAGRRTEAFF
TGTGCCAGTAGTGCAGGGAGGAGAACTGAAGCTTTCTTT
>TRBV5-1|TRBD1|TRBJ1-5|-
CASSLGTGGSQPQHF
TGCGCCAGCAGCTTGGGGACAGGGGGCAGCCAGCCCCAGCATTTT
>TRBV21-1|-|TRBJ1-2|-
CASSKKGIGAGNSFSNYGYTF
TGTGCCAGCAGCAAAAAAGGCATAGGGGCGGGGAATAGTTTTTCTAACTATGGCTACACCTTC
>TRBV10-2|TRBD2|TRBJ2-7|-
CASSLLAGPYEQYF
TGCGCCAGCAGTTTGCTAGCGGGCCCCTACGAGCAGTACTTC
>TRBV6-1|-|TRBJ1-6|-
CASTSFIDSPLHF
TGTGCCAGCACCAGCTTCATTGATTCACCCCTCCACTTT
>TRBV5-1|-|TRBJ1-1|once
CASSFTSNTEAFF
TGCGCCAGCTCCTTTACGAGCAACACTGAAGCTTTCTTT
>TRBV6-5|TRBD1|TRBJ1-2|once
CASSTQGQGGGYTF
TGTGCCAGCAGTACCCAGGGACAGGGCGGTGGCTACACCTTC
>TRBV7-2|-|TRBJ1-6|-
CASRENYNSPLHF
TGTGCCAGCAGGGAGAATTATAATTCACCCCTCCACTTT
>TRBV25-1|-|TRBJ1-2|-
CASSAVRDGYTF
TGTGCCAGCAGTGCAGTGCGGGATGGCTACACCTTC
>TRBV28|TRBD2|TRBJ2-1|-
CASSIPLAGSNEQFF
TGTGCCAGCAGTATCCCACTAGCGGGAAGCAATGAGCAGTTCTTC
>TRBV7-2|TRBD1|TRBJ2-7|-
CASSLQGVYSYEQYF
TGTGCCAGCAGCTTACAGGGGGTCTACTCCTACGAGCAGTACTTC